Below are 8 T cell receptor beta chains sequenced from a single sample in a study of blood T cell repertoires in COVID-19. Libraries were prepared by immunoSEQ multiplex PCR; TCRdb keeps only in-frame clonotypes and omits some of them. The table shows 130,000 to 150,000 clones, with 79% occurring only once. The specimen was peripheral blood. These receptors all stem from a man aged 55 to 69 with acute or convalescent COVID-19.

The rearrangement links TRBV28 to TRBJ1-1; no definite D call. Trimming removed 7 bases at V and 1 base at J, with 10 bases between. This CDR3 contains 13 residues. Germline V gene lookup returns CDR1 MDHEN and CDR2 SYDVKM. This chain's CDR3 is CASTLPRNTEAFF. The CDR3 nucleotides are TGTGCCAGCACCCTCCCGCGGAACACTGAAGCTTTCTTT.

There are a few counts of this clone. The CDR3 is CASSTYRALNTEAFF. The DNA for the CDR3 is TGTGCCAGCAGTACGTACAGGGCCCTGAACACTGAAGCTTTCTTT. The chain joins TRBV6-5 to TRBJ1-1; perhaps TRBD1 as D (6 bases). The CDR3 sequence is 15 residues long. Trimming removed 5 bases from V and 0 bases from J, with 13 bases in between. Germline lookup yields CDR1 MNHEY and CDR2 SVGAGI.

This clone has more than one count but fewer than ten. The rearrangement uses TRBV18 and TRBJ1-6, with 10 bases fitting TRBD1. The germline CDR1 and CDR2 sequences are KGHSH and LQKENI. The CDR3 sequence is 18 residues long. Germline trimming cut 2 bases from V and 7 bases from J; bases unmatched to any gene: 11. CDR3 sequence: CASSPGRQGALGNSPLHF. The CDR3 bases are TGTGCCAGCTCACCAGGGAGACAGGGGGCCTTAGGAAATTCACCCCTCCACTTT.

The chain uses TRBV24-1 and TRBJ2-7; 7 bases line up with TRBD2. Germline V gene data show CDR1 as KGHDR and CDR2 as SFDVKD. V lost 5 bases to trimming and J lost 5 bases; unmatched junction nucleotides: 8. This CDR3 region has 14 residues. The CDR3 region is CATSASGGTHEQYF. CDR3 coding DNA: TGTGCCACCAGTGCCTCCGGGGGGACTCACGAGCAGTACTTC.

The rearrangement joins TRBV11-2 to TRBJ2-3; weak D call: TRBD2 (5 bases). CDR1 and CDR2 from the germline V gene are SGHAT and FQNNGV. CDR3 length: 15 residues. Trimming took off 5 bases at V and 0 bases at J, with 12 bases between the two ends. The CDR3 region is CASSLTGISTDTQYF. The CDR3 DNA follows: TGTGCCAGCAGCCTCACGGGGATTAGCACAGATACGCAGTATTTT.

With respect to this clone: Other DNA sequences from this sample encode an identical CDR3 as well. This chain links TRBV10-3 with TRBJ1-2; no clear D gene. V lost 6 bases and J lost 6, with 11 bases in between. The CDR3 contains 12 residues. Germline CDR1 ENHRY, CDR2 SYGVKD. The CDR3 reads CAISGGGDGYTF. CDR3 sequence (DNA): TGTGCCATCAGCGGAGGTGGCGATGGCTACACCTTC.

The J gene is TRBJ1-1, the V gene TRBV6-5; 7 bases agree with TRBD1. Looked up from germline, CDR1 is MNHEY and CDR2 is SVGAGI. The CDR3 sequence is 13 residues long. With V trimmed by 5 bases and J by 3 bases, 3 bases remained unmatched. Written as DNA, the CDR3 is TGTGCCAGCAGTCAGACAGGGTACACTGAAGCTTTCTTT. Encoded protein: CASSQTGYTEAFF.

The chain recombines TRBV18 with TRBJ1-1; TRBD1 is a possible D gene (5 bases). Germline V CDR1 and CDR2: KGHSH, LQKENI. CDR3 size: 15 residues. V lost 3 bases, J lost 0 bases, and 11 bases lay in between. CDR3 nucleotide sequence: TGTGCCAGCTCACCTGGGGCAGCGATGAACACTGAAGCTTTCTTT. Protein product: CASSPGAAMNTEAFF.